Listed below are T cell receptor beta chains from one sample, sequenced in a study of blood T cells in healthy people across ages. Via MiXCR, TCRdb re-called the 5' RACE reads, giving one row per CDR3 protein. Of about 570,000 distinct CDR3 sequences detected, about 25% appear once; the ten largest clones hold around 20%. Sequenced material: blood. Receptors originate from a woman aged 70-85 years in good health. Both conserved end residues are part of each CDR3. Fields, in order: J gene, D gene, V gene, clone size, CDR3 DNA, CDR3 protein. D genes are given only for firm matches. Clone size is given for some rows only: seen once, a few or many times, or a class if the clone is expanded.

J gene: TRBJ2-7; D gene: -; V gene: TRBV3-1; clone size: few; CDR3 DNA: TGTGCCAGCTGGTGGGGCTACGAGCAGTACTTC; CDR3 protein: CASWWGYEQYF
J gene: TRBJ2-4; D gene: TRBD2; V gene: TRBV4-2; clone size: -; CDR3 DNA: TGTGCCAGCAGCCAGGCCCCAACTAGCGGGGGTGCCAAAAACATTCAGTACTTC; CDR3 protein: CASSQAPTSGGAKNIQYF
J gene: TRBJ2-1; D gene: -; V gene: TRBV7-9; clone size: -; CDR3 DNA: TGTGCCAGCAGCTTAGTACGGTACACCTACAATGAGCAGTTCTTC; CDR3 protein: CASSLVRYTYNEQFF
J gene: TRBJ1-1; D gene: -; V gene: TRBV27; clone size: many; CDR3 DNA: TGTGCCAGCAGTTTCAAGGGGGGAACTGAAGCTTTCTTT; CDR3 protein: CASSFKGGTEAFF
J gene: TRBJ1-2; D gene: -; V gene: TRBV7-2; clone size: many; CDR3 DNA: TGTGCCAGCAGCTTAGAGGGTTTCTATGGCTACACCTTC; CDR3 protein: CASSLEGFYGYTF
J gene: TRBJ1-1; D gene: TRBD1; V gene: TRBV3-1; clone size: -; CDR3 DNA: TGTGCCAGCAGCCAAGTTGGGACAGATCTTGAAGCTTTCTTT; CDR3 protein: CASSQVGTDLEAFF
J gene: TRBJ2-4; D gene: TRBD1; V gene: TRBV27; clone size: -; CDR3 DNA: TGTGCCAGCAGCTCTGACAGGGGGGTAGGAGCGAAAAACATTCAGTACTTC; CDR3 protein: CASSSDRGVGAKNIQYF
J gene: TRBJ2-3; D gene: TRBD2; V gene: TRBV24-1; clone size: few; CDR3 DNA: TGTGCCACCAGTGATTCGAGGGGACTAGCGGCCCTCACAGATACGCAGTATTTT; CDR3 protein: CATSDSRGLAALTDTQYF
J gene: TRBJ2-3; D gene: -; V gene: TRBV12-3/TRBV12-4; clone size: -; CDR3 DNA: TGTGCCAGCGAAGGGGCGTTGGGCACAGATACGCAGTATTTT; CDR3 protein: CASEGALGTDTQYF
J gene: TRBJ1-2; D gene: -; V gene: TRBV4-3; clone size: -; CDR3 DNA: TGCGCCAGCAGCCAACCGGGACGTAGTGGCTACACCTTC; CDR3 protein: CASSQPGRSGYTF
J gene: TRBJ1-2; D gene: -; V gene: TRBV3-1; clone size: -; CDR3 DNA: TGTGCCAGCAGCCGTACAGTTGGGGTCAGTGGCTACACCTTC; CDR3 protein: CASSRTVGVSGYTF
J gene: TRBJ1-2; D gene: TRBD1; V gene: TRBV4-1; clone size: many; CDR3 DNA: TGCGCCAGCAGCCAAGATATGTTCACAGGGGTGGTCTATGGCTACACCTTC; CDR3 protein: CASSQDMFTGVVYGYTF
J gene: TRBJ1-2; D gene: -; V gene: TRBV6-5; clone size: -; CDR3 DNA: TGTGCCAGTGGAGCAGGGTTCTATGGCTACACCTTC; CDR3 protein: CASGAGFYGYTF
J gene: TRBJ2-1; D gene: -; V gene: TRBV12-3/TRBV12-4; clone size: -; CDR3 DNA: TGTGCCAGCAGTTTAATAGCCGGGGCCCACAATGAGCAGTTCTTC; CDR3 protein: CASSLIAGAHNEQFF
J gene: TRBJ2-5; D gene: -; V gene: TRBV4-1; clone size: few; CDR3 DNA: TGCGCCAGCAGCCAAGGGCGCCAGCAAGAGACCCAGTACTTC; CDR3 protein: CASSQGRQQETQYF
J gene: TRBJ1-4; D gene: -; V gene: TRBV4-3; clone size: -; CDR3 DNA: TGCGCCAGCAGCCAAGCCAGGGGCGCAACTAATGAAAAACTGTTTTTT; CDR3 protein: CASSQARGATNEKLFF
J gene: TRBJ2-6; D gene: TRBD1; V gene: TRBV3-1; clone size: -; CDR3 DNA: TGTGCCAGCAGATCAACAGGGGCAGGGAGGGCCAACGTCCTGACTTTC; CDR3 protein: CASRSTGAGRANVLTF
J gene: TRBJ1-4; D gene: -; V gene: TRBV2; clone size: -; CDR3 DNA: TGTGCCAGCGGGGGGGAAGGGGAAAAACTGTTTTTT; CDR3 protein: CASGGEGEKLFF
J gene: TRBJ1-1; D gene: -; V gene: TRBV29-1; clone size: -; CDR3 DNA: TGCAGCGTTGCGGGGCAGGGAAGGGCTTTCTTT; CDR3 protein: CSVAGQGRAFF